This T cell receptor (beta chain) was recorded in a study of T cell responses to AZD1222 COVID-19 vaccine. Overall study findings and caveats: Spike-spanning, vaccine-associated CD4 TCRs were dominant at 160-218 and 743-854. Of spike-specific TCRs, nearly half reportedly target regions left unmutated in variants.

The CDR3 has 16 residues. V was clipped by 3 bases and J by 0 bases, with 12 bases between them. The germline CDR1 and CDR2 sequences are ENHRY and SYGVKD. The method was immunoSEQ multiplex PCR; TCRdb's version includes in-frame clones alone and lacks a portion of them. This sample has some 150,000 clones, with roughly 88% found just once. Points on this clone: The antigen is not known.

The rearrangement links TRBV10-3 to TRBJ1-3; D is uncertain. This sample comprised peripheral blood, obtained 28 days after the second AZD1222 dose. This sequence was found in an adult who received the AZD1222 COVID-19 vaccine. The CDR3 reads CAISEVPPSSGNTIYF. CDR3 DNA sequence: TGTGCCATCAGTGAAGTACCCCCTAGCTCTGGAAACACCATATATTTT.